The T cell receptor beta chain described here comes from a study of identical twins. CDR1 is ENHRY and CDR2 is SYGVKD in the germline V gene. The CDR3 covers 21 residues. The trim removed 2 bases at V and 2 bases at J, leaving 20 bases unmatched. Through template switching, a universal primer site was introduced, and the cDNA contained unique molecular identifiers. TCRdb reprocessed the 5' RACE reads with MiXCR, giving one entry per CDR3 protein. The table lists approximately 600,000 distinct CDR3 sequences, just over 7% of them singletons. Study-wide findings and caveats: Abundant beta clonotypes from cord blood bore fewer insertions; memory repertoires lacked this pattern. Cross-sectional statistics underpinned the conclusions; the same donors were not followed. The authors noted that invariant MAIT and iNKT cells could partly confound zero-insertion analyses.

This clonotype occurred many times. Its target is unknown. The same sample was also used in a study of yellow fever vaccine responses in identical twins.

The sample comprised PBMCs. This chain uses TRBV10-3 with TRBJ2-3, with 9 nucleotides matching TRBD2. This TCR came from a woman between 18 and 29 years old in good health. The DNA for the CDR3 is TGTGCCATCAGTGAGCCGGTTGCCCGGGAGGGTAGCGGGGGATACACAGATACGCAGTATTTT. Encoded protein: CAISEPVAREGSGGYTDTQYF.